These 15 T cell receptor beta chains were sequenced from one sample in a study of blood T cell repertoires in COVID-19. The repertoire was sequenced with immunoSEQ multiplex PCR; TCRdb's copy has only in-frame clones and lacks some. The repertoire consists of 110,000 to 150,000 clones, with around 84% occurring once and the leading ten covering more than 5%. Sequences were obtained from peripheral blood. The source of these receptors is a human donor in a cohort sampled during active COVID-19.

J is TRBJ1-2 and V is TRBV27; D may be TRBD1 (5 bases). Trimming took off 1 base at V and 4 bases at J, with 10 bases between the two ends. This CDR3 is 14 amino acids long. Germline loops: CDR1 MNHEY, CDR2 SMNVEV (reference sequence). CDR3 DNA: TGTGCCAGCAGTTTATGGCAGGGTAGCTATGGCTACACCTTC. As protein: CASSLWQGSYGYTF.

In this sample, this clone turned up once. The chain employs TRBV11-2 and TRBJ2-7, with 9 bases lining up with TRBD1. The CDR3 runs 14 residues. CDR1 and CDR2 (germline): SGHAT, FQNNGV. Trimming removed 4 bases from V and 5 bases from J; junction bases left unmatched: 6. The chain's CDR3 is CASSSGTGFNEQYF. Written as DNA, the CDR3 is TGTGCCAGCAGCTCCGGGACAGGGTTCAACGAGCAGTACTTC.

The J gene is TRBJ1-1, the V gene TRBV2; D is unresolved. The germline gives CDR1 SNHLY, CDR2 FYNNEI. V lost 3 bases, J lost 11 bases, and 16 bases lay in between. The CDR3 spans 13 residues. This CDR3 reads CASSDRGRDWAFF. CDR3 DNA sequence: TGTGCCAGCAGTGATAGAGGGAGGGATTGGGCTTTCTTT.

The V and J genes are TRBV18 and TRBJ2-3; D is possibly TRBD2 (6 bases). This CDR3 has 13 amino acids. Germline CDR1 is KGHSH and CDR2 is LQKENI. V was shortened by 2 bases and J by 5 bases, with 8 bases between the two germline ends. The CDR3 loop reads CASSPGSGDTQYF. CDR3 DNA sequence: TGTGCCAGCTCACCAGGTAGCGGAGATACGCAGTATTTT.

The chain links TRBV7-7 to TRBJ2-1, with D possibly matching TRBD1 (6 bases). Trimming stripped 1 base from V and 9 bases from J, with 10 bases between. The length of the CDR3 is 13 residues. CDR1 and CDR2 (germline): SSHAT, FNYEAQ (reference sequence). This CDR3 reads CASSLDRDREQFF. CDR3 DNA: TGTGCCAGCAGCTTAGACAGGGACCGTGAGCAGTTCTTC.

This clone showed up just once. J is TRBJ1-5 and V is TRBV5-8; tentatively, D is TRBD1 (6 bases). The germline V gene has CDR1 SGHTS and CDR2 YDEGEE. V lost 5 bases, J lost 6 bases, and 15 bases lay in between. The CDR3 is 14 amino acids. The CDR3 protein is CASRPRGGTQPQHF. CDR3 nucleotide sequence: TGTGCCAGCAGACCACGCGGGGGCACTCAGCCCCAGCATTTT.

CDR3 coding DNA: TGTGCCAGCAGAACTACCGGGTCTAAAAATTCACCCCTCCACTTT. Translation gives CASRTTGSKNSPLHF. V is TRBV6-4 and J is TRBJ1-6; D is ambiguous. Germline CDR1 is MRHNA and CDR2 is SNTAGT. Trimming pared 6 bases from V and 7 bases from J, leaving 16 bases between. This CDR3 is built from 15 residues.

The V call is TRBV10-3, the J call TRBJ2-4; 9 bases fit TRBD1. After removal of 0 bases from V and 7 bases from J, the junction contained 10 bases not matched to a gene. Germline CDR1 is ENHRY and CDR2 is SYGVKD. The CDR3 has 17 amino acids. In DNA, the CDR3 is TGTGCCATCAGTGAGTCCCCACAGGGGGCCTCTAGGAACATTCAGTACTTC. Its translation: CAISESPQGASRNIQYF.

The rearrangement uses TRBV28 and TRBJ1-5, with a tentative D call TRBD1 (5 bases). The CDR3 has 15 residues. V lost 4 bases and J lost 7, with 17 bases in between. CDR1 MDHEN and CDR2 SYDVKM come from the germline V gene. CDR3 nucleotides: TGTGCCAGCAGTTCCTTCCAGGGAGGGTTACAGCCCCAGCATTTT. Amino acids: CASSSFQGGLQPQHF.

This clone was counted a single time. The chain is built from TRBV18 and TRBJ2-1, with 8 bases lining up with TRBD1. In germline, CDR1 is KGHSH, CDR2 LQKENI. The trim removed 5 bases at V and 8 bases at J, leaving 5 bases unmatched. The CDR3 has 13 amino acids. As DNA, the CDR3 is TGTGCCAGCTCATCCCAGGGGGCCGATGAGCAGTTCTTC. It translates to CASSSQGADEQFF.

The V and J genes are TRBV10-2 and TRBJ2-1; 9 bases map to TRBD2. V lost 5 bases to trimming and J lost 3 bases; unmatched junction nucleotides: 8. The CDR3 loop spans 16 amino acids. CDR1 is WSHSY, CDR2 SAAADI, per germline. CDR3 DNA sequence: TGCGCCAGCAGTCAACCGGGACTAGCCTTCTACAATGAGCAGTTCTTC. It yields the protein CASSQPGLAFYNEQFF.

The chain employs TRBV6-4 and TRBJ2-3; 8 bases align to TRBD1. This CDR3 contains 14 residues. CDR1 and CDR2 (germline): MRHNA, SNTAGT. V lost 6 bases to trimming and J lost 3 bases; unmatched junction nucleotides: 5. The CDR3 sequence is CASSPGQETDTQYF. Here the CDR3 DNA reads TGTGCCAGCAGCCCGGGACAGGAAACAGATACGCAGTATTTT.

V usage is TRBV27 and J usage is TRBJ2-1; 9 bases are shared with TRBD2. This CDR3 is built from 17 residues. The ends lost 2 bases at V and 2 bases at J; junction bases unmatched: 7. Germline CDR1 and CDR2: MNHEY and SMNVEV (reference sequence). In DNA, the CDR3 is TGTGCCAGCAGTTTAGGGCTAGCGGGAAGCACCTACAATGAGCAGTTCTTC. Translation gives CASSLGLAGSTYNEQFF.

This clone appeared a few times. The rearrangement links TRBV7-8 to TRBJ2-7; 13 bases are shared with TRBD2. Trimming at V came to 9 bases and at J to 4 bases, leaving 9 bases not matched to a gene. CDR3 length: 15 residues. CDR1 is SGHVS, CDR2 FQNEAQ, per germline. CDR3 protein: CASGLAGVLPYEQYF. In nucleotides, the CDR3 is TGTGCCAGTGGACTAGCGGGGGTCTTACCATACGAGCAGTACTTC.

The rearrangement joins TRBV7-9 to TRBJ1-1; 7 nucleotides match TRBD1. With 2 bases clipped from V and 1 base from J, the junction kept 4 bases outside the gene matches. CDR3 length: 15 residues. Germline loops: CDR1 SEHNR, CDR2 FQNEAQ (reference sequence). As DNA, the CDR3 is TGTGCCAGCAGCTTAAGTAGGGGGCGGAACACTGAAGCTTTCTTT. It is translated as CASSLSRGRNTEAFF.